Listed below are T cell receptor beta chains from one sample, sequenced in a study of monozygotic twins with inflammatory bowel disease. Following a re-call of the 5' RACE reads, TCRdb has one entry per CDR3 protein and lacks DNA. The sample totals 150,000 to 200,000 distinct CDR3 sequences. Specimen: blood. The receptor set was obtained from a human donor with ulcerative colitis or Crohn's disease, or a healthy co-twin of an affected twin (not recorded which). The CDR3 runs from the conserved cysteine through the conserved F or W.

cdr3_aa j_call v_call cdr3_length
CASSRRGETNEQYF TRBJ2-7 TRBV5-1 14
CASSQTSRGGAADEAFF TRBJ1-1 TRBV3-1 17
CASKLAYEQYF TRBJ2-7 TRBV27 11
CASSQLGHSGEGTEAFF TRBJ1-1 TRBV7-9 17
CASSQGQGARETQYF TRBJ2-5 TRBV4-3 15
CSAERGLLNTEAFF TRBJ1-1 TRBV20-1 14
CASSYSGSRNEQFF TRBJ2-1 TRBV5-6 14
CASSQGSPDRGKSYNSPLHF TRBJ1-6 TRBV3-1 20
CASSGQGPTDTQYF TRBJ2-3 TRBV2 14
CASSLERGRINEQFF TRBJ2-1 TRBV5-4 15
CSGADLGSTDTQYF TRBJ2-3 TRBV29-1 14
CASSILPKIGEAFF TRBJ1-1 TRBV19 14
CSVGDLEKLFF TRBJ1-4 TRBV29-1 11
CSASISGALSYEQYF TRBJ2-7 TRBV20-1 15
CASSLLTDSYGYTF TRBJ1-2 TRBV7-9 14
CSDIAGGGYEQYF TRBJ2-7 TRBV20-1 13
CASRPGSGRGAQFF TRBJ2-1 TRBV12-2 14